This TCR beta chain came from a study of tumor-infiltrating lymphocytes in oesophageal squamous cell carcinoma. This clonotype has a handful of counts. TCRdb ran MiXCR on the PCR reads and lists one entry per CDR3 protein. The repertoire holds approximately 19,000 distinct CDR3 sequences, with less than 55% as singletons. The clonotype originates from a female donor with esophageal squamous cell carcinoma. What was sequenced was normal esophageal tissue next to the tumor.

The CDR3 region is CASSLVQDSYNEQFF. CDR3 nucleotide sequence: TGTGCCAGCAGCTTAGTGCAGGACAGTTACAATGAGCAGTTCTTC. The chain uses TRBV7-2 and TRBJ2-1; possibly TRBD1 for D (6 bases). V shed 1 base and J shed 4 bases, with 11 bases lying between them. CDR1 and CDR2 (germline): SGHTA, FQGNSA. This CDR3 has 15 amino acids. Full variable domain (rest looked up from reference TRBV7-2 and TRBJ2-1): GAGVSQSPSNKVTEKGKDVELRCDPISGHTALYWYRQSLGQGLEFLIYFQGNSAPDKSGLPSDRFSAERTGGSVSTLTIQRTQQEDSAVYLCASSLVQDSYNEQFFGPGTRLTVL.